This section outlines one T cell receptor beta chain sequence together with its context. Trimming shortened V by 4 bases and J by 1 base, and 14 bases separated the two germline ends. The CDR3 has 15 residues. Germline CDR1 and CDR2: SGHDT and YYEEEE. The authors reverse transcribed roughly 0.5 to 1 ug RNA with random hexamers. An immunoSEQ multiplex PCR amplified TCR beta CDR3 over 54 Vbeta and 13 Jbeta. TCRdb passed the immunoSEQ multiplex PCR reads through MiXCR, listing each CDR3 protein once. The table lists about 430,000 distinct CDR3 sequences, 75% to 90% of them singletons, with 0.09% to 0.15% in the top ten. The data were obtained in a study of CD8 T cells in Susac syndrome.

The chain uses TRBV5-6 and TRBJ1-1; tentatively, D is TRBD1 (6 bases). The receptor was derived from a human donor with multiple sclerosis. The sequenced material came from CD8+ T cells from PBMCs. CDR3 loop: CASSPEPTGNTEAFF. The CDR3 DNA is TGTGCCAGCAGCCCAGAGCCGACAGGGAACACTGAAGCTTTCTTT.